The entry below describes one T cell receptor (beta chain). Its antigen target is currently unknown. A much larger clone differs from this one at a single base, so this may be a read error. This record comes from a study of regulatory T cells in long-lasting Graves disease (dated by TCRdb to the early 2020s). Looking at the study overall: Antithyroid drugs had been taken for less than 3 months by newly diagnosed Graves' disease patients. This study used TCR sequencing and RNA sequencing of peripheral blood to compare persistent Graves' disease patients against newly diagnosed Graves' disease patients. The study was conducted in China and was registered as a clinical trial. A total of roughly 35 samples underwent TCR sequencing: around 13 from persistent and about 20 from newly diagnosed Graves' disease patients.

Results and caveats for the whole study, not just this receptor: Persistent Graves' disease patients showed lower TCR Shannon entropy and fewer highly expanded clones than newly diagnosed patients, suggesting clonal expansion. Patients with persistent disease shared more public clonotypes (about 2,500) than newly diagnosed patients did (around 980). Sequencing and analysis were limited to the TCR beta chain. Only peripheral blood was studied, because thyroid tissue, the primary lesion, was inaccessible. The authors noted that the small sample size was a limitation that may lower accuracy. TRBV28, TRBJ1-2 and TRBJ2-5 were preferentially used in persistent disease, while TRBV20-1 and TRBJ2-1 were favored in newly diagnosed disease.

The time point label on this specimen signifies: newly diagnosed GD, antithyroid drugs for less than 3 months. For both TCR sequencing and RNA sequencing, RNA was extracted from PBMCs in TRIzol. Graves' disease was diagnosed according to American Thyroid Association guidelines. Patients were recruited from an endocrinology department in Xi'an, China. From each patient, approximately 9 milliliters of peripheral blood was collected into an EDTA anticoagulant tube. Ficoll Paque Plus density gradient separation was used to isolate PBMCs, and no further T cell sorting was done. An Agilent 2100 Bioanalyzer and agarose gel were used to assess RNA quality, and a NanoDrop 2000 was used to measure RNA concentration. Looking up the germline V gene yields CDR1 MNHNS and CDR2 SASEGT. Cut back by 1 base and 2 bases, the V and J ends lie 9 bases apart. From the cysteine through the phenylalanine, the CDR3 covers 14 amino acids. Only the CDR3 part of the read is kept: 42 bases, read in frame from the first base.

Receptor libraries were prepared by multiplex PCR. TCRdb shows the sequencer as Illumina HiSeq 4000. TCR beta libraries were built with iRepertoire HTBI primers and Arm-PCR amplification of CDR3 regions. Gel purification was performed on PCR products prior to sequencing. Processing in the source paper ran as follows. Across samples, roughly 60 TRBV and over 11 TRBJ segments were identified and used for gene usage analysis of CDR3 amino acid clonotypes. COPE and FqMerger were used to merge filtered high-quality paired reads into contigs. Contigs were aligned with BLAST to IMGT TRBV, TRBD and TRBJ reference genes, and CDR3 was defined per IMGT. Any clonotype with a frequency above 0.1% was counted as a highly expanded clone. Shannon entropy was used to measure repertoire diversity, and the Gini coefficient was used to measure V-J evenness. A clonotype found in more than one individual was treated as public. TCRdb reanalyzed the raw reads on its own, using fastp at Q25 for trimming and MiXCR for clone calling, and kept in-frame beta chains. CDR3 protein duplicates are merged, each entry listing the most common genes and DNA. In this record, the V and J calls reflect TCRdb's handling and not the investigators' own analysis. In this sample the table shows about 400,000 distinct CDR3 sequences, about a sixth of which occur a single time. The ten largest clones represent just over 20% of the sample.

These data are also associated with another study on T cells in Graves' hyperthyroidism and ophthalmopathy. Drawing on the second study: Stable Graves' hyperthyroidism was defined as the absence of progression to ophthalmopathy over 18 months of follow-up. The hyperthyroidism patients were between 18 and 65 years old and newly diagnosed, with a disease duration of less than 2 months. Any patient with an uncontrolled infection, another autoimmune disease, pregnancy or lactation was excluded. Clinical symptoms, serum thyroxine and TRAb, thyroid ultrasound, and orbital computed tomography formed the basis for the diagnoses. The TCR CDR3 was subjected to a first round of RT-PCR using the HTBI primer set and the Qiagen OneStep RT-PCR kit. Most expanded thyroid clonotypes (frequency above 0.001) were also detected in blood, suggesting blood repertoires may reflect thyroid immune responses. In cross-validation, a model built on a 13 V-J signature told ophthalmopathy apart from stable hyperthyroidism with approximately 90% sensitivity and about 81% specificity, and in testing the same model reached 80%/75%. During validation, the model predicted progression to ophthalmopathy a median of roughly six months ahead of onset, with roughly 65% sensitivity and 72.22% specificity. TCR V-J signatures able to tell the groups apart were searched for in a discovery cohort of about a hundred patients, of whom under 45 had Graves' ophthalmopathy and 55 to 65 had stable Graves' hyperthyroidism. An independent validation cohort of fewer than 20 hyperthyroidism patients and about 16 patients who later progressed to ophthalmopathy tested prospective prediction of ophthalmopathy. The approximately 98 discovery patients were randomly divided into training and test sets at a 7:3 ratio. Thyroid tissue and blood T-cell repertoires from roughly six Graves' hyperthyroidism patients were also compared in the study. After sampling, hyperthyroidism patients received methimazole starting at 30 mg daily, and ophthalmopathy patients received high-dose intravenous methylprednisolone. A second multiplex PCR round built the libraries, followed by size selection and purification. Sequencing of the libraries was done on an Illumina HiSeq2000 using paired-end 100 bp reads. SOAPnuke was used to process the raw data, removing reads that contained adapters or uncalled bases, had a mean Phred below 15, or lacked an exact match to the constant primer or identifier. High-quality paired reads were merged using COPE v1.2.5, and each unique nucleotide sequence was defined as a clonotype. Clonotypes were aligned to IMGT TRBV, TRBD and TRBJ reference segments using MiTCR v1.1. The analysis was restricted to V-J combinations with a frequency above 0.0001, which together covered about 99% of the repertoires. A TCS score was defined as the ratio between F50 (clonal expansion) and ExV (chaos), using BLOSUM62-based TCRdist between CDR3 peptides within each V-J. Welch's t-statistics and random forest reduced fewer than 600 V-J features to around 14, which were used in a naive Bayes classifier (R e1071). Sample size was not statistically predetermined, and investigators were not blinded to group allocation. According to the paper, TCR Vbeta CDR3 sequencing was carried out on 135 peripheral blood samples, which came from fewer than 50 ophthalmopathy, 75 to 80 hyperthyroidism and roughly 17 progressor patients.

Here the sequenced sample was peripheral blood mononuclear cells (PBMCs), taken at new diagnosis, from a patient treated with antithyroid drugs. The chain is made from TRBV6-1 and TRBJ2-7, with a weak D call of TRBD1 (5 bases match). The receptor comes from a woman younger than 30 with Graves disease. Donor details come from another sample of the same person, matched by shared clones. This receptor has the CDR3 CASSEVQAPYEQYF. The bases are TGTGCCAGCAGTGAAGTACAGGCCCCCTACGAGCAGTACTTC.